Presented here are 11 T cell receptor beta chains from one specimen sequenced in a study of blood T cell repertoires in COVID-19. Some clones are missing from TCRdb's copy, which holds only in-frame ones; the method was immunoSEQ multiplex PCR. The sample includes about 250,000 clones, approximately 90% seen only once; the top ten take roughly 2.6%. Source material: PBMCs or T cells enriched from blood (not recorded which). These TCRs come from a woman in her twenties or thirties with acute COVID-19.

This sequence joins TRBV5-5 and TRBJ2-2; D is possibly TRBD1 (6 bases). The CDR3 runs 15 residues. Trimming left V 2 bases short and J 3 bases short, with 11 bases between. Germline V gene lookup returns CDR1 SGHKS and CDR2 YYEKEE (reference sequence). The CDR3 region has the DNA TGTGCCAGCAGCTTAGTCCCAGGGGACACCGGGGAGCTGTTTTTT. Its translation: CASSLVPGDTGELFF.

The chain joins TRBV2 to TRBJ1-4; D is unresolved. CDR1 and CDR2 from the germline V gene are SNHLY and FYNNEI. The V and J ends lost 5 bases and 5 bases respectively, with 15 bases between them. The CDR3 length is 15 residues. The CDR3 region has the DNA TGTGCCAGCAGTCGTAACTGGGCAGAGAATGAAAAACTGTTTTTT. Its translation is CASSRNWAENEKLFF.

The V and J genes are TRBV10-3 and TRBJ2-6; tentatively, D is TRBD2 (5 bases). CDR3 length equals 14 residues. V lost 6 bases and J 0 bases, leaving 6 bases between the germline ends. Germline loops: CDR1 ENHRY, CDR2 SYGVKD. The CDR3 loop is CAISGNSGANVLTF. The CDR3 DNA sequence: TGTGCCATCAGCGGGAACTCTGGGGCCAACGTCCTGACTTTC.

V usage is TRBV4-3 and J usage is TRBJ2-5, with 7 bases lining up with TRBD1. CDR1 and CDR2 from the germline V gene are LGHNA and YSLEER. V lost 4 bases and J lost 5; bases outside the gene matches: 10. This CDR3 is 15 amino acids long. Here the CDR3 DNA reads TGCGCCAGCAGCCCCGGTTACAGGGGTTTGGAGACCCAGTACTTC. This sequence encodes CASSPGYRGLETQYF.

This clone came up a few times. The chain is built from TRBV7-2 and TRBJ2-2; 11 bases fit TRBD2. This CDR3 is 19 amino acids long. V trimming: 2 bases; J trimming: 3 bases; junction bases outside the gene matches: 11. Germline-derived CDR1 and CDR2 are SGHTA and FQGNSA. Here the CDR3 reads CASSLLAGGPGGYTGELFF. CDR3 bases: TGTGCCAGCAGCTTACTAGCGGGGGGCCCAGGGGGATACACCGGGGAGCTGTTTTTT.

This clone was recorded a few times. This sequence joins TRBV25-1 and TRBJ2-5; TRBD1 matches 12 bases. CDR3 length: 16 amino acids. The V gene end was trimmed by 2 bases and the J gene end by 4 bases; junction bases not matched to a gene: 5. Germline V gene sequence: CDR1 MGHDK, CDR2 SYGVNS. CDR3 amino acids: CASSEGGTGGRETQYF. The CDR3 DNA is TGTGCCAGCAGTGAAGGGGGGACAGGGGGCCGAGAGACCCAGTACTTC.

V gene TRBV19 combines with J gene TRBJ1-1; 7 bases align to TRBD1. Losses at the gene ends were 9 bases for V and 2 bases for J; bases not matched to a gene: 6. The CDR3 is 13 amino acids. CDR1 and CDR2 (germline): LNHDA, SQIVND (reference sequence). CDR3 amino acids: CARMTGFNTEAFF. DNA of the CDR3: TGTGCCAGGATGACAGGGTTCAACACTGAAGCTTTCTTT.

This chain links TRBV9 with TRBJ2-3; TRBD2 matches 7 bases. Germline trimming cut 2 bases from V and 4 bases from J; bases unmatched to any gene: 4. The CDR3 is 14 residues long. The germline gives CDR1 SGDLS, CDR2 YYNGEE. The CDR3 nucleotides are TGTGCCAGCAGCGTCGGACTAGAGGCAGATACGCAGTATTTT. Translating gives CASSVGLEADTQYF.

The rearrangement uses TRBV7-9 and TRBJ1-1; D remains unclear. Trimming stripped 2 bases from V and 4 bases from J, with 17 bases between. CDR1 is SEHNR and CDR2 is FQNEAQ in the germline V gene (reference sequence). The CDR3 has 16 residues. The CDR3 is CASSLPEAWLSTEAFF. CDR3 nucleotide sequence: TGTGCCAGCAGCTTACCCGAGGCCTGGTTGAGCACTGAAGCTTTCTTT.

The chain recombines TRBV6-5 with TRBJ1-4; D is perhaps TRBD1 (6 bases). Per the germline V gene, CDR1 is MNHEY and CDR2 is SVGAGI. The CDR3 totals 13 residues. V shed 8 bases and J shed 8 bases, with 15 bases lying between them. CDR3 residues: CASHRNRDEKLFF. CDR3 nucleotides: TGTGCCAGCCACCGGAACAGGGACGAAAAACTGTTTTTT.

The chain carries TRBV5-1 and TRBJ2-3; D unclear. The germline gives CDR1 SGHRS, CDR2 YFSETQ. This CDR3 has 15 amino acids. V lost 0 bases and J lost 0, with 8 bases in between. The CDR3 protein is CASSLVLTSTDTQYF. The CDR3 nucleotides read TGCGCCAGCAGCTTGGTGCTAACTAGCACAGATACGCAGTATTTT.